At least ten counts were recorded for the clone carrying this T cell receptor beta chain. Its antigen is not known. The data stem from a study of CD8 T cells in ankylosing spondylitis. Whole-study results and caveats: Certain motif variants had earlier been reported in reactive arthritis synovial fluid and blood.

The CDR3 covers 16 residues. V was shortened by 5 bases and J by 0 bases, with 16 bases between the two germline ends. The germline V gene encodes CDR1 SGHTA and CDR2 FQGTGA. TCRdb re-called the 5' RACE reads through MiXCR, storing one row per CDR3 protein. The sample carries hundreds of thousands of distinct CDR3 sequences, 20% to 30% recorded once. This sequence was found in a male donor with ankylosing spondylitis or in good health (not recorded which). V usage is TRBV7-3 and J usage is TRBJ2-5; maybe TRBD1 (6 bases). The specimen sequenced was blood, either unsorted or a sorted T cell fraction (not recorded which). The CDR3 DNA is TGTGCCAGCAGCCACAGGGCACCGTCCAACCAAGAGACCCAGTACTTC. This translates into CASSHRAPSNQETQYF.